What follows are 25 T cell receptor beta chains derived from one specimen sequenced in a study of shared clonotypes between healthy human individuals (dated by TCRdb to about 2020). Receptor amplification or capture employed the immunoSEQ multiplex PCR assay. TCRdb mirrors the immuneACCESS table, restricted to in-frame sequences. Some clones are absent from its copies; in checked studies, under half trace to an unresolved V gene, and the reason for the others is unknown. This sample gives approximately 1,000,000 clones in total; roughly 77% of them show up just once. About 0.94% of the sample goes to the ten largest clones. Sequenced material: memory CD4+ T cells from PBMCs. The label giving this sample's cell subset or site can be read as: CD45RA-negative fraction. These receptors all stem from a man between 18 and 29 years old in good health. Some clones in this sample may be carry-over from other donors' samples.

This clone occurred once. The rearrangement links TRBV14 to TRBJ2-7; TRBD1 matches at 7 bases. The CDR3 spans 14 residues. Unmatched junction bases numbered 6, after V lost 4 bases and J lost 3 bases. The germline V gene encodes CDR1 SGHDN and CDR2 FVKESK. The CDR3 region has the DNA TGTGCCAGCAGCCTTTCGGGACAGTACTACGAGCAGTACTTC. Amino acids: CASSLSGQYYEQYF.

With respect to this clone: It is likely a read error: a sequence one base away is far more abundant. The same CDR3 is also encoded by other DNA sequences in this sample. The V call is TRBV2, the J call TRBJ1-1, with 9 bases fitting TRBD1. Trimming cost V 4 bases and J 2 bases; bases outside gene matches: 11. Germline CDR1 and CDR2: SNHLY and FYNNEI. The CDR3 loop spans 17 amino acids. The CDR3 DNA follows: TGTGCCAGCAGTGGTTGGGACAGGGTTACGGTAAACACTGAAGCTTTCTTT. Translated, it gives CASSGWDRVTVNTEAFF. Using reference TRBV2 and TRBJ1-1 for the parts outside the CDR3, the full variable domain is EPEVTQTPSHQVTQMGQEVILRCVPISNHLYFYWYRQILGQKVEFLVSFYNNEISEKSEIFDDQFSVERPDGSNFTLKIRSTKLEDSAMYFCASSGWDRVTVNTEAFFGQGTRLTVV.

The chain uses TRBV9 and TRBJ2-2; D call uncertain. Germline lookup yields CDR1 SGDLS and CDR2 YYNGEE. This CDR3 has 14 residues. With 6 bases removed from V and 6 bases from J, the gap between germline ends came to 15 bases. As DNA, the CDR3 is TGTGCCAGCACCCCAGATGCCCGGGCCGGGGAGCTGTTTTTT. Its translation: CASTPDARAGELFF.

This clone has a single count. The genes are TRBV7-2 and TRBJ2-6; 7 nucleotides align to TRBD1. CDR3 length equals 18 residues. V dropped 2 bases and J dropped 0; count of bases not matched to a gene: 7. Germline-derived CDR1 and CDR2 are SGHTA and FQGNSA. The CDR3 loop is CASSLTRQGFSGANVLTF. The CDR3 DNA follows: TGTGCCAGCAGCTTAACCCGACAGGGCTTCTCTGGGGCCAACGTCCTGACTTTC.

This clone showed up just once. The chain has TRBV6-5 and TRBJ2-7; D is ambiguous. V gave up 4 bases and J gave up 4 bases, with 17 bases separating them. This CDR3 comprises 15 residues. Looked up from germline, CDR1 is MNHEY and CDR2 is SVGAGI. The CDR3 DNA is TGTGCCAGCAGTTCAGACCGGGTCAAAAAGTACGAGCAGTACTTC. Protein sequence: CASSSDRVKKYEQYF.

Note on this clone: It may be a read error: a sequence one base away is much more abundant. The sample has other DNA sequences that encode this CDR3 too. The rearrangement links TRBV9 to TRBJ2-1; TRBD2 is a possible D gene (5 bases). CDR1 is SGDLS and CDR2 is YYNGEE in the germline V gene. This CDR3 comprises 15 residues. The V end was cut by 1 base, the J end by 0 bases, with 8 bases between. DNA for the CDR3: TGTGCCAGCAGCGTAAGCGGTAGCTCCTACAATGAGCAGTTCTTC. This encodes CASSVSGSSYNEQFF.

The chain employs TRBV11-2 and TRBJ2-3; D might be TRBD2 (6 bases). Between the trimmed V and J ends, which lost 4 bases and 2 bases, there was a span of 19 bases. This CDR3 spans 17 amino acids. CDR1 SGHAT and CDR2 FQNNGV come from the germline V gene. The CDR3 region is CASSSLGIGGSTDTQYF. CDR3 bases: TGTGCCAGCAGCTCTTTGGGGATCGGGGGTTCCACAGATACGCAGTATTTT.

This chain links TRBV25-1 with TRBJ1-4; 8 positions agree with TRBD1. V dropped 1 base and J dropped 8; count of bases not matched to a gene: 15. Germline assignment: CDR1 MGHDK and CDR2 SYGVNS. The CDR3 has 18 amino acids. The CDR3 sequence is CASSEWGGTGAFREKLFF. The CDR3 DNA follows: TGTGCCAGCAGTGAATGGGGCGGGACAGGAGCCTTTAGGGAAAAACTGTTTTTT.

Notes on this clone: A read error may be the cause here, since a much bigger clone is one base away. The chain is built from TRBV7-2 and TRBJ2-4, with D possibly TRBD1 on 6 matching bases. CDR1 SGHTA and CDR2 FQGNSA come from the germline V gene. The CDR3 has 13 amino acids. CDR3 nucleotide sequence: TGTGCCAACAGCAACGACAGGTCCAACATTCAGTACTTC. Its translation is CANSNDRSNIQYF.

This chain connects TRBV28 to TRBJ2-2; 8 nucleotides match TRBD1. Germline assignment: CDR1 MDHEN and CDR2 SYDVKM. Trimming took 6 bases from V and 4 from J; bases not matched to a gene: 10. The length of the CDR3 is 16 residues. The CDR3 loop reads CASSLIRTGTTGELFF. The CDR3 DNA sequence: TGTGCCAGCAGCCTCATACGGACAGGGACCACCGGGGAGCTGTTTTTT.

The sample holds one count of this clone. V gene TRBV7-2 combines with J gene TRBJ2-3; weak D call: TRBD1 (6 bases). The CDR3 covers 15 residues. CDR1 and CDR2 from the germline V gene are SGHTA and FQGNSA. Trimming cost V 4 bases and J 1 base, with 12 bases left between them. This CDR3 reads CASSSHRVGTDTQYF. CDR3 sequence (DNA): TGTGCCAGCAGCTCCCACAGGGTGGGCACAGATACGCAGTATTTT.

The table lists this clone with a few counts. The J gene is TRBJ1-1, the V gene TRBV7-2; D ambiguous. Germline V lookup: CDR1 SGHTA, CDR2 FQGNSA. V was shortened by 5 bases and J by 4 bases, with 8 bases between the two germline ends. This CDR3 spans 12 amino acids. The CDR3 sequence: CASSPSITEAFF. The CDR3, as DNA: TGTGCCAGCAGCCCCTCGATCACTGAAGCTTTCTTT.

The V and J genes are TRBV5-6 and TRBJ2-7; possible D gene TRBD2, 6 bases. The J call may be wrong; the DNA end is better matched by TRBJ2-5. This CDR3 has 14 residues. CDR1 SGHDT and CDR2 YYEEEE come from the germline V gene. The CDR3 sequence: CASSLGTRGETQYF. In DNA form, the CDR3 reads TGTGCCAGCAGCCTTGGGACCCGGGGGGAGACCCAGTACTTC.

This clone was picked up many times. The chain is built from TRBV19 and TRBJ2-7, with 9 bases fitting TRBD2. The germline V gene encodes CDR1 LNHDA and CDR2 SQIVND (reference sequence). V shed 4 bases, J shed 3 bases, and the junction held 10 bases outside the gene matches. The CDR3 extends over 16 amino acids. The CDR3, as DNA: TGTGCCAGTAGTACACTACGGCGGACTAGCGTCTACGAGCAGTACTTC. Encoded protein: CASSTLRRTSVYEQYF.

The V call is TRBV7-2, the J call TRBJ2-3, with 9 bases that match TRBD1. Germline V gene sequence: CDR1 SGHTA, CDR2 FQGNSA. The CDR3 covers 15 residues. The V and J ends lost 3 bases and 3 bases, in that order; junction bases with no gene match: 4. In DNA form, the CDR3 reads TGTGCCAGCAGCTTCAGACAGGGGGGAACAGATACGCAGTATTTT. Translation gives CASSFRQGGTDTQYF.

With respect to this clone: Other DNA sequences from this sample encode an identical CDR3 as well. The genes are TRBV5-4 and TRBJ2-1; TRBD2 aligns across 13 bases. J gave up 4 bases and V 3 bases, and 4 bases lay outside the gene matches. Germline CDR1 and CDR2: SGHNT and YYREEE (reference sequence). This CDR3 contains 16 residues. The CDR3 region has the DNA TGTGCCAGCAGCTCTGGACTAGCGGGGGCATACAATGAGCAGTTCTTC. It is translated as CASSSGLAGAYNEQFF.

Many counts were recorded for this clone. The chain is built from TRBV5-6 and TRBJ2-1; 14 positions match TRBD2. Germline lookup yields CDR1 SGHDT and CDR2 YYEEEE. Trimming cost V 4 bases and J 6 bases; bases outside gene matches: 6. The CDR3 has 16 amino acids. The CDR3 here is CASSMGLAGVFNEQFF. The CDR3, as DNA: TGTGCCAGCAGCATGGGACTAGCGGGAGTGTTCAATGAGCAGTTCTTC.

V is TRBV7-9 and J is TRBJ1-6; D remains unclear. V was clipped by 8 bases and J by 9 bases, with 17 bases between them. The germline V gene has CDR1 SEHNR and CDR2 FQNEAQ (reference sequence). The CDR3 is made up of 14 amino acids. Here the CDR3 reads CASESRANSSPLHF. In nucleotides, the CDR3 is TGTGCCAGCGAGAGTAGGGCGAATAGTTCACCCCTCCACTTT.

This chain joins TRBV7-6 and TRBJ2-7; D unclear. The CDR3 is 14 amino acids. Germline CDR1 reads SGHVS; CDR2 reads FNYEAQ. V lost 2 bases and J 3 bases, leaving 11 bases between the germline ends. The CDR3 region has the DNA TGTGCCAGCAGCTTAAGAATGGTGAACTACGAGCAGTACTTC. This gives the protein CASSLRMVNYEQYF.

The chain couples TRBV6-1 to TRBJ2-1; no clear D gene. Trimming left V 1 base short and J 11 bases short, with 3 bases between. This CDR3 region has 10 residues. Germline V gene sequence: CDR1 MNHNS, CDR2 SASEGT. The CDR3 region has the DNA TGTGCCAGCAGTGAAGGGAAGCAGTTCTTC. This encodes CASSEGKQFF.

This chain uses TRBV5-4 with TRBJ1-2; D call uncertain. The length of the CDR3 is 14 residues. The V end was cut by 1 base, the J end by 2 bases, with 9 bases between. Germline V gene lookup returns CDR1 SGHNT and CDR2 YYREEE (reference sequence). The CDR3 reads CASSLTRENYGYTF. The CDR3, as DNA: TGTGCCAGCAGCTTGACGCGAGAGAACTATGGCTACACCTTC.

This clone was observed at least ten times. V and J are TRBV6-5 and TRBJ1-2; D unresolved. From germline, CDR1 is MNHEY and CDR2 SVGAGI. This CDR3 contains 14 residues. V dropped 2 bases and J dropped 0 bases, with 7 bases sitting between them. The CDR3 sequence is CASSYDGANYGYTF. CDR3 bases: TGTGCCAGCAGTTACGATGGGGCTAACTATGGCTACACCTTC.

To note about this clone: Other DNA variants within this sample encode the same CDR3. This chain joins TRBV7-2 and TRBJ2-5; no reliable D call. Deletions cut 0 bases from V and 1 base from J, with 6 bases between. The CDR3 runs to 14 residues. Germline lookup yields CDR1 SGHTA and CDR2 FQGNSA. The DNA of the CDR3 is TGTGCCAGCAGCTTAGCTCGGGCCCAAGAGACCCAGTACTTC. This gives the protein CASSLARAQETQYF.

The chain links TRBV11-2 to TRBJ2-5, with D unclear. The CDR3 has 13 residues. With 2 bases removed from V and 5 bases from J, the gap between germline ends came to 9 bases. From germline, CDR1 is SGHAT and CDR2 FQNNGV. This chain's CDR3 is CASSLYRAETQYF. CDR3 nucleotide sequence: TGTGCCAGCAGCTTATACCGGGCGGAGACCCAGTACTTC.

This clone has only one observation. The chain carries TRBV14 and TRBJ2-1, with 10 bases aligning to TRBD2. The trim removed 0 bases at V and 7 bases at J, leaving 9 bases unmatched. Germline assignment: CDR1 SGHDN and CDR2 FVKESK. This CDR3 has 17 amino acids. The CDR3 here is CASSQDSSSGSRNEQFF. CDR3 DNA: TGTGCCAGCAGCCAAGATTCGTCTAGCGGGAGCAGGAATGAGCAGTTCTTC.